The 15 T cell receptor beta chains below all came from one sample that was sequenced in a study of blood T cell repertoires in COVID-19. The repertoire was sequenced with immunoSEQ multiplex PCR; TCRdb's copy has only in-frame clones and lacks some. The data contain 170,000 or so clones, more than 85% of them singletons. Sequencing was done on a sample of peripheral blood. The receptors shown here come from a man over 45 with acute or convalescent COVID-19.

The chain joins TRBV3-1 (or the pseudogene TRBV3-2) to TRBJ1-6; D uncertain. V lost 4 bases and J 0 bases, leaving 19 bases between the germline ends. Germline V gene sequence: CDR1 LGHDT, CDR2 YNNKEL (reference sequence). The CDR3 extends over 19 amino acids. DNA for the CDR3: TGTGCCAGCAGCCCAGCCGGAGGGTTAAGGAGCTCCTATAATTCACCCCTCCACTTT. This sequence encodes CASSPAGGLRSSYNSPLHF.

This clone has only one observation. This sequence joins TRBV6-5 and TRBJ1-5; 7 bases match TRBD1. The germline CDR1 and CDR2 sequences are MNHEY and SVGAGI. The trim removed 6 bases at V and 3 bases at J, leaving 5 bases unmatched. The CDR3 is 14 amino acids. This CDR3 is CASSSDRANQPQHF. The CDR3 region has the DNA TGTGCCAGCAGCTCCGACAGGGCCAATCAGCCCCAGCATTTT.

This sequence joins TRBV5-1 and TRBJ1-3; TRBD1 might be the D (5 bases). This CDR3 has 15 residues. Germline V CDR1 and CDR2: SGHRS, YFSETQ. Trimming took off 1 base at V and 4 bases at J, with 12 bases between the two ends. CDR3 bases: TGCGCCAGCAGCTTGAACCAGGGTTTAGGAAACACCATATATTTT. It codes for CASSLNQGLGNTIYF. Together with reference TRBV5-1 and TRBJ1-3, the CDR3 gives the full variable domain: KAGVTQTPRYLIKTRGQQVTLSCSPISGHRSVSWYQQTPGQGLQFLFEYFSETQRNKGNFPGRFSGRQFSNSRSEMNVSTLELGDSALYLCASSLNQGLGNTIYFGEGSWLTVV.

J is TRBJ1-2 and V is TRBV10-3; 8 bases fit TRBD1. The germline gives CDR1 ENHRY, CDR2 SYGVKD. V was clipped by 5 bases and J by 4 bases; unmatched bases: 6. The length of the CDR3 is 14 residues. The CDR3 sequence: CAISFGQGSYGYTF. The CDR3 region has the DNA TGTGCCATCAGTTTCGGACAGGGTTCCTATGGCTACACCTTC.

The chain links TRBV5-1 to TRBJ2-3; perhaps TRBD2 as D (5 bases). V was cut by 2 bases and J by 4 bases, with 14 bases left in between. Per the germline V gene, CDR1 is SGHRS and CDR2 is YFSETQ. This CDR3 is 15 amino acids long. CDR3 region: CASSFGGLAADTQYF. The CDR3 region has the DNA TGCGCCAGCAGCTTTGGAGGTCTAGCCGCAGATACGCAGTATTTT. The whole variable domain, filled in from reference TRBV5-1 and TRBJ2-3, reads KAGVTQTPRYLIKTRGQQVTLSCSPISGHRSVSWYQQTPGQGLQFLFEYFSETQRNKGNFPGRFSGRQFSNSRSEMNVSTLELGDSALYLCASSFGGLAADTQYFGPGTRLTVL.

The chain combines TRBV11-2 with TRBJ1-1, with D possibly matching TRBD1 (5 bases). The CDR3 runs to 13 residues. Germline CDR1 reads SGHAT; CDR2 reads FQNNGV. The V gene lost 4 bases and the J gene lost 5 bases, with 11 bases spanning the gap. The DNA of the CDR3 is TGTGCCAGCAGCTCCCAGGGCGGAACTGAAGCTTTCTTT. Translating gives CASSSQGGTEAFF.

This clone was detected only a few times. The genes are TRBV5-1 and TRBJ1-6; D remains ambiguous. Trimming removed 0 bases from V and 7 bases from J, with 11 bases in between. CDR1 and CDR2 from the germline V gene are SGHRS and YFSETQ. The length of the CDR3 is 15 residues. The DNA of the CDR3 is TGCGCCAGCAGCTTGGTCCCGGGAACAAATTCACCCCTCCACTTT. Translating it yields CASSLVPGTNSPLHF.

The chain joins TRBV7-3 to TRBJ2-3, with a weak D call TRBD2 (5 bases). This CDR3 is 14 amino acids long. V lost 4 bases and J lost 6, with 14 bases in between. From germline, CDR1 is SGHTA and CDR2 FQGTGA. The CDR3, as DNA: TGTGCCAGCAGCTGGGGTCGGGATAGTGATACGCAGTATTTT. Translated, it gives CASSWGRDSDTQYF.

The V gene is TRBV7-8, the J gene TRBJ1-6; D not resolved. Trimming removed 4 bases from V and 4 bases from J, with 8 bases in between. The CDR3 totals 14 residues. From germline, CDR1 is SGHVS and CDR2 FQNEAQ. The CDR3 reads CASSSGTYNSPLHF. Written as DNA, the CDR3 is TGTGCCAGCAGCTCAGGAACTTATAATTCACCCCTCCACTTT.

CDR3 nucleotide sequence: TGTGCCAGCTCACCACAGGAGATGAACACTGAAGCTTTCTTT. This gives the protein CASSPQEMNTEAFF. The V gene is TRBV18, the J gene TRBJ1-1; D is undetermined. From germline, CDR1 is KGHSH and CDR2 LQKENI. With 1 base removed from V and 0 bases from J, the gap between germline ends came to 6 bases. This CDR3 region has 14 residues.

The rearrangement joins TRBV9 to TRBJ2-1; 12 bases agree with TRBD2. There are 15 residues in the CDR3. The V and J ends lost 4 bases and 9 bases, in that order; junction bases with no gene match: 8. The germline V gene has CDR1 SGDLS and CDR2 YYNGEE. CDR3 residues: CASSPQTSGGGEQFF. The CDR3 DNA reads as TGTGCCAGCAGCCCCCAGACTAGCGGGGGCGGTGAGCAGTTCTTC.

The rearrangement joins TRBV7-9 to TRBJ2-5; D remains unclear. Trimming left V 3 bases short and J 2 bases short, with 7 bases between. This CDR3 spans 13 amino acids. Germline V gives CDR1 SEHNR, CDR2 FQNEAQ (reference sequence). In nucleotides, the CDR3 is TGTGCCAGCAGCTTTACAGAACAAGAGACCCAGTACTTC. Translating gives CASSFTEQETQYF.

This clone was seen just once. The rearrangement links TRBV5-8 to TRBJ1-2; tentatively, D is TRBD1 (6 bases). The CDR3 extends over 14 amino acids. In germline, CDR1 is SGHTS, CDR2 YDEGEE. Trimming took off 1 base at V and 4 bases at J, with 11 bases between the two ends. The CDR3 bases are TGTGCCAGCAGCTTGTTTACAGGGACCTATGGCTACACCTTC. Encoded protein: CASSLFTGTYGYTF.

The chain carries TRBV11-2 and TRBJ2-1; 9 bases align to TRBD2. This CDR3 contains 15 residues. Trimming took 5 bases from V and 9 from J; bases not matched to a gene: 11. From germline, CDR1 is SGHAT and CDR2 FQNNGV. The CDR3, as DNA: TGTGCCAGCAGCCGACAGATTAGCGGGAGCGGTGAGCAGTTCTTC. This gives the protein CASSRQISGSGEQFF.

This clone was seen a single time. The chain joins TRBV4-3 to TRBJ1-6, with D maybe TRBD1 (5 bases). V was trimmed by 0 bases and J by 8 bases, leaving 20 bases between them. The germline V gene has CDR1 LGHNA and CDR2 YSLEER. The CDR3 covers 18 residues. The CDR3, as DNA: TGCGCCAGCAGCCAAGATACCCTCCGGGGGGTTGGGGATTCACCCCTCCACTTT. Its protein is CASSQDTLRGVGDSPLHF.